This TCR beta chain was sequenced for a study of CD8 T cells in ankylosing spondylitis. This clonotype has just a few counts. Its antigen is undetermined. A single record per CDR3 protein comes from TCRdb applying MiXCR to the 5' RACE reads. The sample has roughly 130,000 distinct CDR3 sequences, approximately 8.4% seen once. Study-wide findings and caveats: In the blood and synovial fluid of reactive arthritis, some motif variants had been previously reported.

Germline values: CDR1 LNHNV, CDR2 YYDKDF (reference sequence). This CDR3 comprises 17 residues. V was trimmed by 2 bases and J by 3 bases, leaving 19 bases between them. The origin of this receptor is a male donor with ankylosing spondylitis. The gene calls are TRBV15 and TRBJ1-1, with unresolved D. The sequenced sample consisted of synovial fluid, either unsorted or a sorted T cell fraction (not recorded which). The CDR3 protein is CATSRSLGRSLDTEAFF. CDR3 in DNA: TGTGCCACCAGCAGATCTCTTGGACGCTCCCTCGACACTGAAGCTTTCTTT.